The 17 T cell receptor beta chains below come from one sample, sequenced in a study of CD8+CD57+ T cells in acquired aplastic anemia. Patients chosen for sequencing had shown CD8+CD57+ cell expansion by flow cytometry. For CDR3 and TCR beta VDJ profiling, genomic DNA was the template used. TCRdb reprocessed the reads via MiXCR and lists one record per CDR3 protein. The repertoire consists of a few hundred thousand distinct CDR3 sequences, with almost 50% occurring once and the leading ten covering 15% to 20%. Sequencing was done on a sample of sorted CD4+, CD8+, or CD8+CD57+ T cells (not recorded which) from PBMCs. All receptors come from a human donor with aplastic anemia.

This clonotype was detected many times. The chain's CDR3 is CASSWRQGFSYEQYF. The DNA for the CDR3 is TGTGCCAGCAGCTGGCGACAGGGCTTCTCCTACGAGCAGTACTTC. This sequence joins TRBV11-1 and TRBJ2-7, with 7 bases lining up with TRBD1. The J segment lost 0 bases and the V segment lost 4 bases, leaving 6 bases of the junction unmatched. The CDR3 loop spans 15 amino acids. Germline V gene sequence: CDR1 SGHAT, CDR2 FQDESV (reference sequence).

The V gene is TRBV18, the J gene TRBJ1-4, with a possible D match to TRBD1 (5 bases). This CDR3 comprises 14 residues. Looked up from germline, CDR1 is KGHSH and CDR2 is LQKENI. V lost 2 bases, J lost 5 bases, and 9 bases lay in between. As DNA, the CDR3 is TGTGCCAGCTCACCAGGGACCGAGAATGAAAAACTGTTTTTT. Translating gives CASSPGTENEKLFF.

This clonotype was detected a few times. The chain combines TRBV28 with TRBJ1-4; the D gene is possibly TRBD1 (5 bases). CDR3 size: 15 residues. Trimming cost V 5 bases and J 3 bases, with 13 bases left between them. Germline-derived CDR1 and CDR2 are MDHEN and SYDVKM. This chain's CDR3 is CASSPQGLSNEKLFF. CDR3 DNA sequence: TGTGCCAGCAGTCCGCAGGGACTGTCTAATGAAAAACTGTTTTTT.

J is TRBJ2-5 and V is TRBV20-1; 7 nucleotides agree with TRBD1. The V gene's germline CDR1 is DFQATT and CDR2 SNEGSKA (reference sequence). The length of the CDR3 is 13 residues. The V segment lost 6 bases and the J segment 4 bases; nucleotides outside the gene matches: 8. The CDR3 is CSALRTGVETQYF. For the CDR3, the DNA is TGCAGTGCCCTTCGGACAGGAGTAGAGACCCAGTACTTC.

This clonotype was picked up many times. The chain uses TRBV20-1 and TRBJ1-1, with D perhaps matching TRBD1 (6 bases). V was cut by 2 bases and J by 2 bases, with 12 bases left in between. CDR1 is DFQATT, CDR2 SNEGSKA, per germline (reference sequence). CDR3 length: 14 amino acids. Here the CDR3 reads CSARSGTTNTEAFF. DNA of the CDR3: TGCAGTGCTAGATCGGGGACAACCAACACTGAAGCTTTCTTT.

Notes on this clonotype: A single base separates this from a much larger clone, so it may be a read error. This rearrangement joins TRBV6-1 to TRBJ2-5; 7 nucleotides line up with TRBD1. CDR1 MNHNS and CDR2 SASEGT come from the germline V gene. The CDR3 runs 14 residues. CDR3 nucleotides: TGTGTCAGCAGGTGGGACAGCCGGCAAGAGACCCAGTACTTC. This translates into CVSRWDSRQETQYF.

This CDR3 reads CASSTVGTADFYEQYF. CDR3 in DNA: TGTGCCAGCAGTACTGTCGGGACGGCTGATTTCTACGAGCAGTACTTC. The chain couples TRBV6-1 to TRBJ2-7, with D perhaps given as TRBD1 or TRBD2 (5 bases each). Trimming removed 5 bases from V and 3 bases from J, with 20 bases in between. The CDR3 extends over 16 amino acids. Germline CDR1 is MNHNS and CDR2 is SASEGT.

This clonotype was detected once. This chain links TRBV12-3 or TRBV12-4 with TRBJ2-5; D possibly corresponds to TRBD2 (7 bases). The CDR3 loop spans 14 amino acids. V lost 11 bases, J lost 4 bases, and 20 bases lay in between. This chain's CDR3 is CARSSVGGLETQYF. CDR3 DNA sequence: TGTGCCCGCTCTTCCGTCGGGGGGCTAGAGACCCAGTACTTC.

This clonotype was observed at least ten times. This chain joins TRBV20-1 and TRBJ1-2; no firm D call. V was trimmed by 1 base and J by 1 base, leaving 10 bases between them. Looked up from germline, CDR1 is DFQATT and CDR2 is SNEGSKA (reference sequence). The CDR3 sequence is 14 residues long. The chain's CDR3 is CSARGSEFNYGYTF. The CDR3 nucleotides read TGCAGTGCTAGAGGCTCCGAGTTTAACTATGGCTACACCTTC.

The J gene is TRBJ2-6, the V gene TRBV5-1; the match to TRBD1 covers 7 bases. With V trimmed by 0 bases and J by 6 bases, 6 bases remained unmatched. The CDR3 has 16 amino acids. Germline assignment: CDR1 SGHRS and CDR2 YFSETQ. The CDR3 sequence: CASSLGGTVMANVLTF. CDR3 coding DNA: TGCGCCAGCAGCTTGGGTGGGACAGTTATGGCCAACGTCCTGACTTTC.

There are a few counts of this clonotype. A read error is possible here, since a much larger clone lies one base away. The chain carries TRBV7-3 and TRBJ2-7; either TRBD1 or TRBD2 may fit D (5 bases each). The CDR3 is 14 residues long. Germline-derived CDR1 and CDR2 are SGHTA and FQGTGA. CDR3 amino acids: CASSLTPGLDEQHF. CDR3 bases: TGTGCCAGCAGCTTAACGCCGGGGCTCGACGAGCAGCACTTC.

In regard to this clonotype: Sequence at one end of the junction differs from germline and may be a read error. This sequence joins TRBV7-9 and TRBJ1-2; D gene uncertain. The CDR3 has 14 amino acids. Germline CDR1 and CDR2: SEHNR and FQNEAQ (reference sequence). For the CDR3, the DNA is TGCGCCAGCAGCCCTAATCCGCGAGGGTCCGGCTACACCTTC. Protein sequence: CASSPNPRGSGYTF.

This clonotype was detected many times. V gene TRBV12-3 or TRBV12-4 combines with J gene TRBJ1-1; TRBD1 matches 9 bases. With 4 bases clipped from V and 0 bases from J, the junction kept 0 bases outside the gene matches. There are 14 residues in the CDR3. For the CDR3, the DNA is TGTGCCAGCAGTTGGGACAGGGTGAACACTGAAGCTTTCTTT. Its protein is CASSWDRVNTEAFF.

This clonotype has ten or more counts. The V gene is TRBV15, the J gene TRBJ1-2; D not certain. This CDR3 has 14 amino acids. CDR1 and CDR2 from the germline V gene are LNHNV and YYDKDF (reference sequence). Trimming removed 0 bases from V and 8 bases from J, with 13 bases in between. CDR3 residues: CATSRDRTSGGYTF. As DNA, the CDR3 is TGTGCCACCAGCAGAGATAGGACCTCCGGGGGCTACACCTTC.

This chain joins TRBV9 and TRBJ2-3; 7 bases line up with TRBD2. V trimming: 3 bases; J trimming: 6 bases; junction bases outside the gene matches: 10. Germline V gene data show CDR1 as SGDLS and CDR2 as YYNGEE. This CDR3 is 15 amino acids long. CDR3 DNA: TGTGCCAGCAGCGAGGGAGGTTCTAGCGGTGATACGCAGTATTTT. Its translation is CASSEGGSSGDTQYF. The full variable domain, with the rest looked up from reference TRBV9 and TRBJ2-3, is DSGVTQTPKHLITATGQRVTLRCSPRSGDLSVYWYQQSLDQGLQFLIQYYNGEERAKGNILERFSAQQFPDLHSELNLSSLELGDSALYFCASSEGGSSGDTQYFGPGTRLTVL.

This clonotype was counted many times. V and J are TRBV6-5 and TRBJ1-6; the D is unclear. The ends were cut back, 4 bases at V and 7 bases at J, with 8 bases in the middle. CDR3 size: 13 residues. Per germline, CDR1 MNHEY and CDR2 SVGAGI. The CDR3 loop is CASSSSRNSPLHF. The CDR3 DNA follows: TGTGCCAGCAGTTCCTCTCGGAATTCACCCCTCCACTTT.

This clonotype was found a few times. V gene TRBV9 combines with J gene TRBJ2-7; 7 bases map to TRBD2. V lost 0 bases, J lost 2 bases, and 8 bases stayed unmatched. This CDR3 spans 16 amino acids. Looked up from germline, CDR1 is SGDLS and CDR2 is YYNGEE. CDR3 sequence (DNA): TGTGCCAGCAGCGTAGGGGCTAGCGGATTCACCTACGAGCAGTACTTC. It codes for CASSVGASGFTYEQYF.